This T cell receptor beta chain was identified during a study of blood T cells in healthy people across ages (dated by TCRdb to the mid-2010s). Broadly, across the study: In model experiments, template switching captured roughly one uniquely barcoded TCR beta cDNA molecule for every two T cells. Two additional independent replicas of 1 million unique cDNA reads from the same blood draw were analyzed for two donors (one aged 18 to 30 and one aged 80 or older). To avoid experimental bias, donors of different ages were randomly spread across the sequencing lanes. Four age groups were formed from the donors: young (average about 15 years), middle-aged (approximately 39), aged (62) and long-lived (more than 75). Age-related changes in TCR beta repertoire diversity were measured in the study by deep sequencing normalized with unique cDNA molecular identifiers. Overall results and qualifications from the work: As age increased, observed TCR beta diversity per million T cells dropped in a roughly linear way, and a significant reduction was already evident by age about 40. Total diversity estimates from one million sequenced T cells were considered lower bounds and underestimates. Conclusive comparison of naive and antigen-experienced compartments was prevented by the profiling of bulk unsorted PBMCs. Compared with the aged group, the long-lived group had more naive CD4+ T cells, fewer expanded clones and increased TCR diversity, suggesting age selection. A strong correlation was found between observed TCR beta diversity and the percentage of naive T cells measured by flow cytometry. Donor CMV infection status was unknown, potentially confounding age-related changes in expanded clonotypes.

The receptor library was made with 5' RACE. The sequencing machine was an Illumina HiSeq 2500. A second PCR of roughly 7 to 12 cycles was performed with a sample-barcoded 5' primer and a J-beta primer mix. A unique molecular identifier was introduced onto each TCR beta cDNA molecule by a template-switch 5' adaptor carrying 12 random nucleotides. Each sample yielded at least 2.5 million CDR3-containing paired-end reads. The Mint cDNA synthesis kit, primed by a TRBC-specific oligonucleotide, was used to synthesize first-strand cDNA from all RNA. Following uracil-DNA glycosylase treatment, a first 18-cycle PCR with universal primers M1SS and BC2_uni_R was performed on all cDNA. The authors processed their data as follows. For normalization, 1 million high-quality reads, each with a distinct molecular identifier, were randomly selected from each sample. Reads with shared molecular identifiers were discarded instead of being binned into consensus sequences. MiTCR, run with a Q25 quality threshold and the strictest error-elimination algorithm, handled CDR3 identification, clonotype clustering and error correction. A nonparametric unseen species model with Euler transformation was used to estimate a lower bound on total TCR beta diversity. The public reads were quality trimmed at Q25 with fastp and then assembled into clones with MiXCR by TCRdb, keeping productive beta chains. Each record represents a unique CDR3 protein, reported with the most common genes and DNA among its rows. V and J calls and clone size were set by TCRdb, not the authors. The sample contains about 1,500,000 distinct CDR3 sequences, 28% of them found a single time. Of the sample, 7.7% is held by the ten largest clones.

The roughly 39 donors, aged about 6 to 100 years, were systemically healthy Caucasian individuals from Russia. Approximately 10 milliliters of peripheral blood were collected from each donor into EDTA-treated Vacutainer tubes. PBMCs were isolated by Ficoll-Paque density-gradient centrifugation, with at least 7 million obtained per sample. Total RNA, at least 6 micrograms per sample, was extracted from PBMCs with Trizol reagent. For every donor, flow cytometry on a PBMC aliquot measured the percentage of naive CD45RAhigh/CD27high T cells. The CDR3, cysteine through phenylalanine, is 15 amino acids long. Solely the CDR3 DNA is kept, with 45 bases framed from the first base. The germline V gene encodes CDR1 SEHNR and CDR2 FQNEAQ (reference sequence). V drops 5 bases and J drops 3 bases, leaving 13 bases in between. This clonotype has only a few counts. Its antigen is currently not known. Base-call qualities are not available, and no considerably larger clone is one nucleotide away.

The sequence derives from a woman younger than 45 in good health. This receptor chain uses TRBV7-9 and TRBJ2-2; no D segment can be confidently identified. Material for sequencing was blood. CDR3 sequence: CASSQPSGDTGELFF. The DNA sequence is given as TGTGCCAGCAGCCAACCATCTGGGGACACCGGGGAGCTGTTTTTT. Beyond the CDR3, the reference TRBV7-9 and TRBJ2-2 genes provide the residues; the full variable domain reads: DTGVSQNPRHKITKRGQNVTFRCDPISEHNRLYWYRQTLGQGPEFLTYFQNEAQLEKSRLLSDRFSAERPKGSFSTLEIQRTEQGDSAMYLCASSQPSGDTGELFFGEGSRLTVL.